The entry that follows covers one T cell receptor (beta chain) sequence. Original processing notes: By means of reference gene primer amplification, nucleated cell counts were estimated. Generated by immunoSEQ multiplex PCR, the TCRdb table keeps only in-frame clones and is missing some. V, J and clone size derive from that table, while D and trimming were established from the DNA sequence. The sample records 150,000 to 200,000 clones, roughly 85% being singletons. The record originates from a study of blood T cell repertoires in COVID-19. About the research overall: Sites across the United States, Italy and Spain contributed samples from acute and convalescent COVID-19. T cells, B-cell-depleted T cells, or PBMCs provided the cDNA or gDNA that served as material.

This CDR3 is built from 16 residues. V was cut by 0 bases and J by 2 bases, with 12 bases left in between. Germline V CDR1 and CDR2: SGHRS, YFSETQ. The clonotype originates from a man aged 55 to 70 with acute or convalescent COVID-19. This sequence joins TRBV5-1 and TRBJ2-1, with D uncertain. The sequenced sample was peripheral blood. The CDR3 protein is CASSLVRGKTYNEQFF. In DNA form, the CDR3 reads TGCGCCAGCAGCTTGGTTAGAGGTAAGACCTACAATGAGCAGTTCTTC. Full variable domain (outside the CDR3, taken from reference TRBV5-1 and TRBJ2-1): KAGVTQTPRYLIKTRGQQVTLSCSPISGHRSVSWYQQTPGQGLQFLFEYFSETQRNKGNFPGRFSGRQFSNSRSEMNVSTLELGDSALYLCASSLVRGKTYNEQFFGPGTRLTVL.